This T cell receptor (beta chain) comes out of a study of shared clonotypes between healthy human individuals. Points from the study as a whole: Rarefaction showed sorted-subset sequencing was incomplete despite large depth. Clonotypes shared by all four sorted-subset donors had higher generation probabilities than non-shared clonotypes. For naive CD4 cells, approximately 5% of clonotypes were shared across a handful of donors.

With regard to this clone: Antigen: not known.

The test was conducted at deep level. TCRdb's copy holds only in-frame clones and misses some; the assay was immunoSEQ multiplex PCR. The table lists 760,000 or so clones, about 96% of them singletons. This CDR3 has 16 amino acids. With 1 base removed from V and 3 bases from J, the gap between germline ends came to 14 bases. Germline assignment: CDR1 SGHVS and CDR2 FQNEAQ. CD45RO negativity and positive selection for CCR7 defined naive CD8 cells, a population that excluded terminally differentiated effector memory CD45RA+ cells. V is TRBV7-8 and J is TRBJ2-3; TRBD2 might be the D (5 bases). This TCR was sampled from a man aged 25 to 40 in good health. Sequencing used naive CD8+ T cells sorted from blood. CDR3 region: CASSLDRTRTTDTQYF. Here the CDR3 DNA reads TGTGCCAGCAGCTTAGATCGGACTCGTACGACAGATACGCAGTATTTT.